This TCR beta chain was recorded in a study of neurological immune-mediated disorders. Time point defined: technical triplicate 3. With 0 bases clipped from V and 2 bases from J, the junction kept 4 bases outside the gene matches. Germline values: CDR1 SGHKS, CDR2 YYEKEE (reference sequence). This CDR3 has 16 amino acids. This clonotype appeared a few times. Template-switch 5'RACE cDNA synthesis added a 10-nucleotide unique molecular identifier. TCRdb re-analysed the 5' RACE reads in MiXCR, keeping a single row per CDR3 protein. The sample has nearly 45,000 distinct CDR3 sequences, 20% to 25% seen once.

Material for sequencing was PBMCs. The sequence was collected from a man aged 55 to 70 with HTLV-1-associated myelopathy (HAM/TSP). This chain connects TRBV5-5 to TRBJ1-3; 8 bases align to TRBD1. The CDR3 coding sequence is TGTGCCAGCAGCTTGGAAGACAGGGGAACTGGAAACACCATATATTTT. This sequence encodes CASSLEDRGTGNTIYF.